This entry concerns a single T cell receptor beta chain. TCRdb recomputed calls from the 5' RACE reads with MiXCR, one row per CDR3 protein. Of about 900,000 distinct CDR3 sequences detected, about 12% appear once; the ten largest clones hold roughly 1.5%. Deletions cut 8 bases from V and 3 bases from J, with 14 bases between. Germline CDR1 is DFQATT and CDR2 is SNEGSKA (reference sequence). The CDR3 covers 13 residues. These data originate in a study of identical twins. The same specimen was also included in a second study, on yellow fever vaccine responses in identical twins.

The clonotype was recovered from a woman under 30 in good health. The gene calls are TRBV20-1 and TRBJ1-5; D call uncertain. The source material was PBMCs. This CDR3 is CSPWAANNQPQHF. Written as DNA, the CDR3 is TGCAGTCCCTGGGCTGCCAACAATCAGCCCCAGCATTTT.